The present TCR beta chain was sequenced within a study of T cells in Graves' hyperthyroidism and ophthalmopathy (dated by TCRdb to about 2019). Regarding the complete study: Peripheral blood samples were taken at initial diagnosis, before any treatment was given. After sampling, hyperthyroidism patients received methimazole starting at 30 mg daily, and ophthalmopathy patients received high-dose intravenous methylprednisolone. Whether ophthalmopathy could be predicted prospectively was tested in an independent validation cohort made up of 18 to 20 hyperthyroidism patients plus 17 patients who later progressed to ophthalmopathy. In addition, the study compared T-cell repertoires in thyroid tissue and in blood from five or six Graves' hyperthyroidism patients. To identify distinguishing TCR V-J signatures, a discovery cohort of around 100 patients was used, comprising 43 with Graves' ophthalmopathy and around 60 with stable Graves' hyperthyroidism. According to the paper, TCR Vbeta CDR3 sequencing was carried out on some 130 peripheral blood samples, which came from 40 to 45 ophthalmopathy, around 74 hyperthyroidism and approximately 17 progressor patients. The 75 to 100 discovery patients were divided at random into training and test sets in a 7:3 ratio.

Stable Graves' hyperthyroidism was defined as the absence of progression to ophthalmopathy over 18 months of follow-up. The hyperthyroidism patients were between 18 and 65 years old and newly diagnosed, with a disease duration of less than 2 months. The study excluded patients with uncontrolled infections, other autoimmune diseases, pregnancy or lactation. Diagnoses relied on clinical symptoms, serum thyroxine and TRAb, thyroid ultrasound and orbital computed tomography. Ficoll-Paque density gradient centrifugation was used to isolate PBMCs from approximately 10 ml of fresh peripheral blood. Trizol reagent was used to extract total RNA, and RNA quality was then checked on an Agilent 2100 Bioanalyzer. This clonotype was recorded at least ten times. Its antigen is currently not known. Base quality data are lacking; no much larger clone is found one base away. Results and caveats for the whole study, not just this receptor: In validation, the model predicted progression to ophthalmopathy a median of 6.5 months before onset, with roughly 68% sensitivity and roughly 77% specificity. Blood samples also contained most of the expanded thyroid clonotypes (frequency above 0.001), which suggests that blood repertoires may reflect thyroid immune responses. A model built on a 13 V-J signature distinguished ophthalmopathy from stable hyperthyroidism, reaching over 85% sensitivity and around 81% specificity in cross-validation and 80%/75% in testing. Sample size was not statistically predetermined, and investigators were not blinded to group allocation.

From its cysteine to its phenylalanine, the CDR3 spans 12 amino acids. Only the CDR3 portion is preserved as DNA: 36 bases, with reading frame beginning at the first base. The V and J ends are trimmed by 5 bases and 2 bases, leaving 7 bases between them. CDR1 MNHEY and CDR2 SMNVEV were looked up in the germline V gene (reference sequence). The TCR beta CDR3 regions were amplified from RNA transcripts. The TCR CDR3 was subjected to a first round of RT-PCR using the HTBI primer set and the Qiagen OneStep RT-PCR kit. The libraries were constructed in a second round of multiplex PCR and then size-selected and purified. Sequencing of the libraries was done on an Illumina HiSeq2000 using paired-end 100 bp reads. Under the source paper's analysis protocol: Raw data were processed with SOAPnuke, discarding reads with adapters, uncalled bases, mean Phred below 15, or no exact constant-primer or identifier match. High-quality paired reads were merged using COPE v1.2.5, and each unique nucleotide sequence was defined as a clonotype. Clonotypes were aligned to IMGT TRBV, TRBD and TRBJ reference segments using MiTCR v1.1. The analysis was restricted to V-J combinations with a frequency above 0.0001, which together covered 99.2% of the repertoires. A TCS score was defined as the ratio of F50 (clonal expansion) to E x V (chaos), with BLOSUM62-based TCRdist applied between CDR3 peptides within each V-J. Welch's t-statistics and random forest reduced roughly 530 V-J features to roughly 13, which were used in a naive Bayes classifier (R e1071). Using fastp at Q25 and MiXCR, TCRdb reprocessed the public reads and kept productive beta chains. Identical CDR3 proteins give one entry, which carries the most common genes and DNA. The V and J calls were not made by the authors but by TCRdb's processing. For this sample the table gives about 200,000 distinct CDR3 sequences, of which about 17% were detected only once. The top ten clones comprise approximately 56% of the sample.

The source of this sequence is a woman aged 50 to 65 with Graves' hyperthyroidism. This chain is built from TRBV27 and TRBJ2-7, with TRBD2 as a weak D call on 6 bases. Sequenced: blood. CDR3 sequence: CASSGGTYEQYF. The DNA sequence follows: TGTGCCAGCAGTGGAGGGACCTACGAGCAGTACTTC.